This T cell receptor (beta chain) was sequenced for a study of CD8 T cells in Susac syndrome (dated by TCRdb to between 2018 and 2021). Background on the whole study: Whether CD8+ T cell activation and differentiation in Susac syndrome was antigen driven was tested using repertoire sequencing. Clonality of the CD8+ T cell repertoire was compared between more than 9 healthy donors, approximately 14 Susac syndrome patients and around 16 multiple sclerosis patients. General findings and caveats noted by the study authors: The study acknowledged that relatively few individuals were included in the TCR sequencing and HLA analysis.

Peripheral blood CD8+ and CD4+ T cells from healthy donors, Susac syndrome patients and multiple sclerosis patients were profiled by high-throughput TCR beta sequencing. Treatment-naive patients with stable or active relapsing-remitting disease fulfilling revised McDonald criteria were used as multiple sclerosis controls. Bulk CD8+ and CD4+ T cells were purified by magnetic negative isolation, while CD8+ TEMRA cells were enriched using FACS. Blood was drawn into EDTA tubes, processed within 24 hours, and PBMCs were isolated by density gradient centrifugation. PBMCs intended for TCR sequencing were frozen in liquid nitrogen and were later thawed in a 37 degrees C water bath. The sorted or isolated CD4+, CD8+ and CD8+ TEMRA cells reached a purity of at least 90%. With respect to this clonotype: What antigen it recognizes has not been identified. Base qualities are not recorded, but no much larger clone differs from it by a single base.

RNA was extracted with the RNeasy kit and about 0.5 to 1 ug was reverse transcribed using random hexamers. The immunoSEQ multiplex PCR assay, covering 54 Vbeta and 13 Jbeta segments, was used to amplify TCR beta CDR3 regions. To correct PCR amplification bias, a synthetic template baseline was used for both primer optimization and computational correction. From the authors' description of their analysis: Reads were annotated to V, D and J genes according to IMGT and were analyzed with immunoSEQ Analyzer, with only productive sequences retained. Clonality was calculated as one minus the Shannon entropy normalized by log2 of the number of productive unique sequences. For each patient and control, public and private clones were evaluated within the 100 most prevalent clones. Clones were defined as Susac-specific when absent from the healthy and MS cohorts, from 1,000 to 1,100 published viral clones and from other ImmuneACCESS disease sequences. TCRdb's own reprocessing of the public reads used fastp at Q25 and MiXCR and kept productive beta chains. One record per CDR3 amino acid sequence lists the most common genes and DNA. Clone size and V and J calls follow TCRdb, not the original study. The sample records 250,000 to 300,000 distinct CDR3 sequences, over 75% of which are singletons. The top ten clonotypes cover 0.18% of the sample.

CDR1 and CDR2 were assigned from the germline V gene (reference sequence) as SEHNR and FQNEAQ. V is reduced by 8 bases and J by 0 bases, leaving a spacing of 8 bases between them. The CDR3 runs 13 residues from the cysteine to the phenylalanine. Only the CDR3 region is kept as DNA, spanning 39 bases read in frame from base 1. The sequenced sample was CD8+ T cells from PBMCs. This sequence was found in a human donor with multiple sclerosis. The V and J segments used are TRBV7-9 and TRBJ1-3, with an unclear D gene assignment. The CDR3 amino acid sequence is: CASVEFSGNTIYF. The nucleotide sequence is given as TGTGCCAGCGTGGAGTTCTCTGGAAACACCATATATTTT.